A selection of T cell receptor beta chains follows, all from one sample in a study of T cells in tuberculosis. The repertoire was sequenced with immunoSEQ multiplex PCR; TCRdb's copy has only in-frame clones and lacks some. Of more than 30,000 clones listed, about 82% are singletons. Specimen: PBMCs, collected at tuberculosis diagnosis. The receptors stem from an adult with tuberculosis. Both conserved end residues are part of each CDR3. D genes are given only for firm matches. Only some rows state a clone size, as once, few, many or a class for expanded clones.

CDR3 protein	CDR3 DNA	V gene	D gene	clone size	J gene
CASSQGQGRDTGELFF	TGCGCCAGCAGTCAAGGGCAGGGGAGGGACACCGGGGAGCTGTTTTTT	TRBV23-1	-	-	TRBJ2-2
CATAGTGGPREKLFF	TGTGCCACCGCCGGGACAGGGGGCCCAAGGGAAAAACTGTTTTTT	TRBV2	TRBD1	-	TRBJ1-4
CASSPPQGAREQYF	TGTGCCAGCAGTCCCCCCCAGGGGGCGCGGGAGCAGTACTTC	TRBV28	TRBD1	-	TRBJ2-7
CASSLDAGGPETQYF	TGCGCCAGCAGCTTGGATGCGGGGGGGCCGGAGACCCAGTACTTC	TRBV5-1	TRBD2	-	TRBJ2-5
CASGSTNELHEQYF	TGTGCTAGTGGATCCACGAATGAACTGCACGAGCAGTACTTC	TRBV12-5	-	-	TRBJ2-7
CASGRQGNTGELFF	TGTGCCAGCGGCAGACAGGGTAACACCGGGGAGCTGTTTTTT	TRBV25-1	TRBD1	-	TRBJ2-2
CASSLAGTVNEKLFF	TGCGCCAGCAGCTTGGCTGGGACAGTTAATGAAAAACTGTTTTTT	TRBV5-1	TRBD1	once	TRBJ1-4
CASSPGSGTGEKLFF	TGTGCCAGCAGCCCGGGATCCGGGACAGGGGAAAAACTGTTTTTT	TRBV13	TRBD1	-	TRBJ1-4
CASSPLGTRNTEAFF	TGTGCCAGCTCACCCCTAGGGACTCGGAACACTGAAGCTTTCTTT	TRBV18	-	-	TRBJ1-1
CASSAGLSGANVLTF	TGTGCCAGCAGCGCAGGGCTTTCTGGGGCCAACGTCCTGACTTTC	TRBV9	-	-	TRBJ2-6
CASSERWGVETQYF	TGTGCCAGCAGTGAAAGGTGGGGAGTGGAGACCCAGTACTTC	TRBV6-1	-	-	TRBJ2-5
CASSPGGQGHYNEQFF	TGCGCCAGCAGCCCGGGGGGCCAGGGACATTACAATGAGCAGTTCTTC	TRBV5-1	-	-	TRBJ2-1
CASSIPPGLDPDTQYF	TGTGCCAGTAGTATACCCCCCGGACTAGATCCAGATACGCAGTATTTT	TRBV19	TRBD2	-	TRBJ2-3
CASSLQGFEAFF	TGTGCCAGCAGTTTGCAGGGGTTTGAAGCTTTCTTT	TRBV28	-	-	TRBJ1-1
CASGFMAGVGSYNEQFF	TGTGCTAGTGGTTTCATGGCGGGAGTGGGGTCCTACAATGAGCAGTTCTTC	TRBV12-5	TRBD2	-	TRBJ2-1
CASSLTADHEQFF	TGTGCCAGCAGCTTAACAGCCGATCATGAGCAGTTCTTC	TRBV7-9	-	-	TRBJ2-1